This T cell receptor (beta chain) was retrieved from a study of beta chain features in type 1 diabetes. Study-wide background: Over all samples combined, 107,917,701 sorted cells were examined.

This clone was counted only a few times. The antigen is not known. Sequence at one end of the junction differs from germline and may be a read error. Looked up from germline, CDR1 is SSHAT and CDR2 is FNYEAQ (reference sequence). The CDR3 sequence is 15 residues long. Sorted populations were all over 95% pure. What was sequenced were expressed TCRB transcripts, since all of the isolated RNA had been reverse transcribed. Produced via immunoSEQ multiplex PCR; TCRdb's table is partial and in-frame only. The table shows about 150,000 clones, with around 13% occurring only once. Findings and limits, study-wide: The study found fewer insertions and more deletions at VDJ junctions in type 1 diabetes patients. Significant though moderate, a shortening of TCRB CDR3s appeared in all four CD4+ subsets of Type 1 diabetes patients.

The rearrangement uses TRBV7-7 and TRBJ1-1; D not resolved. This sequence was found in a man between 18 and 35 years old with type 1 diabetes. Input material: central memory CD4+ T cells from blood. The CDR3 is CASSLPRPRGTEAFF. The DNA for the CDR3 is TGTGCTAGCAGCTTACCCAGACCCCGGGGCACTGAAGCTTTCTTT.